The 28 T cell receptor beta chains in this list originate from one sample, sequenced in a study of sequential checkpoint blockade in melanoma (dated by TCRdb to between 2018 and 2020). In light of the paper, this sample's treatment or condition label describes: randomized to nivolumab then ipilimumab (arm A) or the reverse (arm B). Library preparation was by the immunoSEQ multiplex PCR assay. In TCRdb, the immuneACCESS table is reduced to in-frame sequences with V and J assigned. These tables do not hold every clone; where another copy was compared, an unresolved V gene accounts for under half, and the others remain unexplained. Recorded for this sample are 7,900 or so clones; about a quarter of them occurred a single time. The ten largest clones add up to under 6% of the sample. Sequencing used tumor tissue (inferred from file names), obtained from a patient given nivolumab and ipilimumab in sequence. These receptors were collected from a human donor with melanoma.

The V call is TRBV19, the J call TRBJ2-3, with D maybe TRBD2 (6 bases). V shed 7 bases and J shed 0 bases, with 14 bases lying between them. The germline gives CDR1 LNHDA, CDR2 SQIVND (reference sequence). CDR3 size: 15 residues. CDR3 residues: CASKPHGTSTDTQYF. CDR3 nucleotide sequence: TGTGCCAGTAAACCCCACGGGACTAGCACAGATACGCAGTATTTT.

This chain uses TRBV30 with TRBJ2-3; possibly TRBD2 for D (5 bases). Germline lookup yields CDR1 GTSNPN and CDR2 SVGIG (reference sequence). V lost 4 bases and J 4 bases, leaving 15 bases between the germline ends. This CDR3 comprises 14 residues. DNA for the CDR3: TGTGCCTGGAAGAGGGTATCGAGCTCAGATACGCAGTATTTT. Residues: CAWKRVSSSDTQYF.

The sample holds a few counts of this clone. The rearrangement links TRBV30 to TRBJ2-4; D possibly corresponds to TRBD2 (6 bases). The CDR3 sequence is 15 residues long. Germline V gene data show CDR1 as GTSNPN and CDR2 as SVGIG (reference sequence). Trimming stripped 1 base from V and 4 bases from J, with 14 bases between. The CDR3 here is CAWSAAGPRKNIQYF. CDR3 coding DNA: TGTGCCTGGAGTGCCGCGGGGCCGAGGAAAAACATTCAGTACTTC.

The CDR3 sequence: CASSIRQVGSGNTIYF. The CDR3 DNA reads as TGTGCCAGCTCCATCCGTCAGGTCGGTTCTGGAAACACCATATATTTT. J is TRBJ1-3 and V is TRBV18; D remains ambiguous. Between the trimmed V and J ends, which lost 6 bases and 1 base, there was a span of 16 bases. From germline, CDR1 is KGHSH and CDR2 LQKENI. CDR3 length: 16 amino acids.

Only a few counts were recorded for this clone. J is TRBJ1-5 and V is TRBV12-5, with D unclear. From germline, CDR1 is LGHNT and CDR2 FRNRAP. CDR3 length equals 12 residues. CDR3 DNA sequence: TGTGCCAGCACCTTTAGCAATCAGCCCCAGCATTTT. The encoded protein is CASTFSNQPQHF.

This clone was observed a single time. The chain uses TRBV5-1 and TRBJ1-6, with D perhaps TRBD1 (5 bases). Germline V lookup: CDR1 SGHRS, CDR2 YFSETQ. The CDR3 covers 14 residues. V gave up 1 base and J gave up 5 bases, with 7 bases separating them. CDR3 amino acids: CASSLRGNNSPLHF. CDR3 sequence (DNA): TGCGCCAGCAGCTTGCGGGGGAATAATTCACCCCTCCACTTT.

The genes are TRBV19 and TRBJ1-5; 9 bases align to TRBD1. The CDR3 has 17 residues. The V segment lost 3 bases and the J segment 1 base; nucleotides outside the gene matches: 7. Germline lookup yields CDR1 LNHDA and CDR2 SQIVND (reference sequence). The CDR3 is CASSIPGQGRSNQPQHF. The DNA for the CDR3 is TGTGCCAGTAGTATCCCAGGACAGGGGCGAAGCAATCAGCCCCAGCATTTT.

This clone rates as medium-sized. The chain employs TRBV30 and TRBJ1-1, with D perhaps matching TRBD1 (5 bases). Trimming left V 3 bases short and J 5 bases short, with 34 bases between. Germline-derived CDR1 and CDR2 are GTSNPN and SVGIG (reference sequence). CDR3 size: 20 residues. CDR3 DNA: TGTGCCTGGAGCGACGTAAATTTTCTCGGGGGGAAGAGACCCCTGACTGAAGCTTTCTTT. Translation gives CAWSDVNFLGGKRPLTEAFF.

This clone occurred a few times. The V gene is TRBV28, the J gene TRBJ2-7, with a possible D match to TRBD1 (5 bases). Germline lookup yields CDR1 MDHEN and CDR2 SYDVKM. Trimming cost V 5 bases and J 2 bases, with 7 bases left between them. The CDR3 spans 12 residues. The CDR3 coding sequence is TGTGCCAGCAGTCTGACAGCCTACGAGCAGTACTTC. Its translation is CASSLTAYEQYF. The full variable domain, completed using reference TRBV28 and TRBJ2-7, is DVKVTQSSRYLVKRTGEKVFLECVQDMDHENMFWYRQDPGLGLRLIYFSYDVKMKEKGDIPEGYSVSREKKERFSLILESASTNQTSMYLCASSLTAYEQYFGPGTRLTVT.

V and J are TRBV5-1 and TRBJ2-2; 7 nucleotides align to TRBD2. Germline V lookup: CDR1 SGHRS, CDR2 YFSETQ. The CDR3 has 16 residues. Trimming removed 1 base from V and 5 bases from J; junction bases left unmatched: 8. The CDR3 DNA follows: TGCGCCAGCAGCTTGCAAGGCGGGAGTAAAACCGGGGAGCTGTTTTTT. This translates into CASSLQGGSKTGELFF. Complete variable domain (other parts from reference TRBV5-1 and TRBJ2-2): KAGVTQTPRYLIKTRGQQVTLSCSPISGHRSVSWYQQTPGQGLQFLFEYFSETQRNKGNFPGRFSGRQFSNSRSEMNVSTLELGDSALYLCASSLQGGSKTGELFFGEGSRLTVL.

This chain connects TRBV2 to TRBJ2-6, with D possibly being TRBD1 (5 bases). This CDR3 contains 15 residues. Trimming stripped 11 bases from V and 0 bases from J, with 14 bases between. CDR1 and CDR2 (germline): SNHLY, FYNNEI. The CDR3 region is CARQPGASGANVLTF. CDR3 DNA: TGTGCCCGTCAACCTGGGGCCTCTGGGGCCAACGTCCTGACTTTC.

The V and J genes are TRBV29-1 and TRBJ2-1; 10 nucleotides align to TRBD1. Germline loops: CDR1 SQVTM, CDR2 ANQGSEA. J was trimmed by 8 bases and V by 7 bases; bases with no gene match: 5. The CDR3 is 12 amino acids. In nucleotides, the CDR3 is TGCAGCGGGGGACAGGGGAAGGATGAGCAGTTCTTC. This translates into CSGGQGKDEQFF.

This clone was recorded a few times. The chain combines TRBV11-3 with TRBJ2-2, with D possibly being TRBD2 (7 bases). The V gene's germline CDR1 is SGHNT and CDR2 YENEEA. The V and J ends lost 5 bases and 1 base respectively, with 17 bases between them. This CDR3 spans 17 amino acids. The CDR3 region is CASSRGGAYMNTGELFF. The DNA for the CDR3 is TGTGCCAGCAGCCGAGGGGGGGCCTACATGAACACCGGGGAGCTGTTTTTT.

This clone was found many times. The CDR3 DNA reads as TGTGCCAGCAGCCTAAGAGGGGACAGCACCTACAATGAGCAGTTCTTC. Translating gives CASSLRGDSTYNEQFF. V usage is TRBV11-3 and J usage is TRBJ2-1; 7 bases align to TRBD1. V was clipped by 5 bases and J by 2 bases; unmatched bases: 9. The CDR3 loop spans 16 amino acids. The germline gives CDR1 SGHNT, CDR2 YENEEA.

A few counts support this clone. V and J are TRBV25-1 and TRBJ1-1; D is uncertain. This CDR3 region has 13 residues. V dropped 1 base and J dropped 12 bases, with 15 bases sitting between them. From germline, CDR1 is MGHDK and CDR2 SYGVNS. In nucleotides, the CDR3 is TGTGCCAGCAGTGAATGGAATGATCACGGAACTTTCTTT. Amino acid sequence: CASSEWNDHGTFF.

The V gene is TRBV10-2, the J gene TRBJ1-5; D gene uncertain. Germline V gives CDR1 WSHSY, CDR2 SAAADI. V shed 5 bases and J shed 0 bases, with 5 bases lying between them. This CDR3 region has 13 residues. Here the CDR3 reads CASSMNSNQPQHF. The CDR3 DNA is TGCGCCAGCAGTATGAATAGCAATCAGCCCCAGCATTTT.

The chain's CDR3 is CASSPGTGRAGNQPQHF. CDR3 coding DNA: TGCGCCAGCAGCCCAGGGACAGGGAGGGCGGGCAATCAGCCCCAGCATTTT. The V and J genes are TRBV5-1 and TRBJ1-5, with TRBD1 identical over 9 bases. J was trimmed by 2 bases and V by 4 bases; bases with no gene match: 10. The CDR3 spans 17 residues. Germline CDR1 reads SGHRS; CDR2 reads YFSETQ.

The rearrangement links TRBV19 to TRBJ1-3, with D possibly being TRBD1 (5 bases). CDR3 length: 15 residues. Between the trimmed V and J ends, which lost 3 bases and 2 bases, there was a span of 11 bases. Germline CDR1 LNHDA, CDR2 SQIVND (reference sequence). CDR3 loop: CASSIRTGPGNTIYF. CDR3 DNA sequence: TGTGCCAGTAGTATTCGAACAGGCCCTGGAAACACCATATATTTT.

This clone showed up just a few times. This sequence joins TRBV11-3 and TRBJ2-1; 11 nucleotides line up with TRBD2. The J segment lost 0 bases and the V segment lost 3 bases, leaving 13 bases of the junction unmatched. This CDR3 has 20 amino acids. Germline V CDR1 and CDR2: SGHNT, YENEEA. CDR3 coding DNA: TGTGCCAGCAGCTTCGTAGGGACTAGCGGTTCCCAAAGCTCCTACAATGAGCAGTTCTTC. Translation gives CASSFVGTSGSQSSYNEQFF.

The chain's CDR3 is CAWYGDRAEEYYNSPLHF. In DNA, the CDR3 is TGTGCCTGGTACGGGGACAGGGCCGAAGAGTACTATAATTCACCCCTCCACTTT. This chain uses TRBV30 with TRBJ1-6, with TRBD1 matching over 9 bases. Germline CDR1 reads GTSNPN; CDR2 reads SVGIG (reference sequence). The CDR3 loop spans 18 amino acids. Losses at the gene ends were 5 bases for V and 3 bases for J; bases not matched to a gene: 14.

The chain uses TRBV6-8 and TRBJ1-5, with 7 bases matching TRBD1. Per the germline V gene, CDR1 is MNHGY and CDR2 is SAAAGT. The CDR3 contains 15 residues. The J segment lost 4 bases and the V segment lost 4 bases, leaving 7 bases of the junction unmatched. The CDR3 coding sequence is TGTGCCAGCAGTTCCCCGTACAGGGGAAATCAGCCCCAGCATTTT. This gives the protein CASSSPYRGNQPQHF.

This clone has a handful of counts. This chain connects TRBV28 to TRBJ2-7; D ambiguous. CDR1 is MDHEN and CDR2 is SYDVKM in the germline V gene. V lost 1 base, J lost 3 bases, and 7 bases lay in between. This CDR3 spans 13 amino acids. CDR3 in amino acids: CASSLSAVYEQYF. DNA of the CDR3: TGTGCCAGCAGTTTATCGGCAGTCTACGAGCAGTACTTC.

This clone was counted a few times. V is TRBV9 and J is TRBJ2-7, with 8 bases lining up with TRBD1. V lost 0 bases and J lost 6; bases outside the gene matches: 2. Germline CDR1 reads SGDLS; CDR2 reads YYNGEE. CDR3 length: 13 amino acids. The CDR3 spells CASSVGTGSEQYF. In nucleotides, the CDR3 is TGTGCCAGCAGCGTAGGGACAGGGTCCGAGCAGTACTTC. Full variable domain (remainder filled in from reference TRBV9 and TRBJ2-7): DSGVTQTPKHLITATGQRVTLRCSPRSGDLSVYWYQQSLDQGLQFLIQYYNGEERAKGNILERFSAQQFPDLHSELNLSSLELGDSALYFCASSVGTGSEQYFGPGTRLTVT.

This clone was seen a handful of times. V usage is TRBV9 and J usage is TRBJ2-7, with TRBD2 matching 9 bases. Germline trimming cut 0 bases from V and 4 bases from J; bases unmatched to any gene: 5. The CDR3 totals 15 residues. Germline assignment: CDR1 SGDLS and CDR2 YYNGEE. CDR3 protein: CASSVDGTSYYEQYF. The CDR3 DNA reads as TGTGCCAGCAGCGTAGATGGGACTAGCTATTACGAGCAGTACTTC.

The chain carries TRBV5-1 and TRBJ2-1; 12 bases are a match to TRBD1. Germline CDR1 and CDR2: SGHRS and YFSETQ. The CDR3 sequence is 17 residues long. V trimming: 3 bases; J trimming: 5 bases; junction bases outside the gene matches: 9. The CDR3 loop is CASSYGTGGGIHNEQFF. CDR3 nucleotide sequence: TGCGCCAGCAGCTACGGGACAGGGGGCGGGATCCACAATGAGCAGTTCTTC.

The CDR3 loop is CASSLVRNTRVGEQFF. CDR3 coding DNA: TGTGCCAGCAGCTTAGTCCGCAACACTAGGGTGGGCGAGCAGTTCTTC. This rearrangement joins TRBV11-3 to TRBJ2-1; TRBD2 might be the D (5 bases). CDR3 size: 16 residues. V gave up 1 base and J gave up 10 bases, with 20 bases separating them. CDR1 is SGHNT and CDR2 is YENEEA in the germline V gene.

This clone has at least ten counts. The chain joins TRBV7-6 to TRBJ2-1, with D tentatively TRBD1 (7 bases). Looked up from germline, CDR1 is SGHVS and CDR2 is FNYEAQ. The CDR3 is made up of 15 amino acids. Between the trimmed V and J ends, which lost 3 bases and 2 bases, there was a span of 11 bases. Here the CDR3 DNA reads TGTGCCAGCAGCTTGGCGGGACAGACCTACAATGAGCAGTTCTTC. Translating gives CASSLAGQTYNEQFF.

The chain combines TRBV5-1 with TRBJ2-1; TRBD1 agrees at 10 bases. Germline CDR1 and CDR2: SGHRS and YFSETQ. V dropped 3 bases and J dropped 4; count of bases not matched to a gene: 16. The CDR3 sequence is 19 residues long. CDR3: CASSSGDRGWSRAYNEQFF. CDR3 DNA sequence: TGCGCCAGCAGCTCGGGGGACAGGGGTTGGTCAAGGGCATACAATGAGCAGTTCTTC.